The rows below give T cell receptor beta chains drawn from one sample of a study of blood T cells in healthy people across ages. TCRdb passed the 5' RACE reads through MiXCR, listing each CDR3 protein once. The sample shows some 1.7 million distinct CDR3 sequences, 25% to 30% of them seen only once. The sequenced material came from blood. All receptors come from a woman in her twenties or thirties in good health. The CDR3 runs from the conserved cysteine through the conserved F or W.

j_call,v_call,cdr3_length,cdr3_aa
TRBJ2-7,TRBV7-9,14,CASRGLQGAREQYF
TRBJ2-4,TRBV30,12,CAWNRDLNIQYF
TRBJ2-5,TRBV4-1,15,CASSQERVQLETQYF
TRBJ1-1,TRBV4-3,15,CASSRSDRQNTEAFF
TRBJ1-5,TRBV28,16,CASSLSGVFSNQPQHF
TRBJ2-7,TRBV6-5,14,CASSYLGLSSEQYF
TRBJ2-7,TRBV25-1,16,CASSEFGGRASYEQYF
TRBJ2-7,TRBV5-1,16,CASSLGWTSGYYEQYF
TRBJ2-1,TRBV6-6,16,CASSYSASGYYNEQFF
TRBJ2-3,TRBV10-1,13,CASSDPPADTQYF
TRBJ2-1,TRBV10-3,12,CAISERRNEQFF
TRBJ2-3,TRBV7-6,14,CASSSPPQGDTQYF
TRBJ2-1,TRBV20-1,16,CSARINTGIDYNEQFF
TRBJ1-3,TRBV20-1,12,CSANPGTGPIYF
TRBJ2-1,TRBV4-1,15,CASSFEGYRLNGQFF
TRBJ2-2,TRBV7-2,15,CASSSSGSMAGELFF
TRBJ2-3,TRBV9,16,CASSARIQERTDTQYF
TRBJ2-2,TRBV5-1,16,CASSWGAGYVGGELFF
TRBJ2-1,TRBV6-2/TRBV6-3,16,CASSPNSGGASNEQFF
TRBJ2-1,TRBV30,15,CAWSVRLAGDSEQFF
TRBJ1-5,TRBV28,13,CASSSSPRENKHF